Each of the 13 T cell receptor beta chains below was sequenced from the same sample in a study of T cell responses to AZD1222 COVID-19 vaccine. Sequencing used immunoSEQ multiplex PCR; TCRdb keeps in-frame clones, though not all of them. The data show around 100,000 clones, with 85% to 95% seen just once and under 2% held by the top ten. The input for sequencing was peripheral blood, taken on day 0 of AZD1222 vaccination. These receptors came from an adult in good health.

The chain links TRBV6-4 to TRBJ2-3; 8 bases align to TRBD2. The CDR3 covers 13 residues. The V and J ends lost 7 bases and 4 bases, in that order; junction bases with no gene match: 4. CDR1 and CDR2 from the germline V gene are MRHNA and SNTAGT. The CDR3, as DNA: TGTGCCAGCAAAGCGGGAGAGTCAGATACGCAGTATTTT. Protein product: CASKAGESDTQYF.

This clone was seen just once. The CDR3: CASSQVVQGRGYGYTF. CDR3 bases: TGTGCCAGCAGCCAAGTGGTTCAGGGAAGGGGATATGGCTACACCTTC. The rearrangement uses TRBV3-1 (or the pseudogene TRBV3-2) and TRBJ1-2; possible D gene TRBD1, 5 bases. Trimming took 1 base from V and 5 from J, leaving 17 bases between them. CDR1 and CDR2 (germline): LGHDT, YNNKEL (reference sequence). The CDR3 runs 16 residues.

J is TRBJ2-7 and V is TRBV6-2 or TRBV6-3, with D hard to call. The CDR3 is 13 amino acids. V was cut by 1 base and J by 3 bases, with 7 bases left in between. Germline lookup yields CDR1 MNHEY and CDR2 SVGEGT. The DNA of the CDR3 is TGTGCCAGCAGTTACTTCTGGGGCTACGAGCAGTACTTC. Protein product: CASSYFWGYEQYF.

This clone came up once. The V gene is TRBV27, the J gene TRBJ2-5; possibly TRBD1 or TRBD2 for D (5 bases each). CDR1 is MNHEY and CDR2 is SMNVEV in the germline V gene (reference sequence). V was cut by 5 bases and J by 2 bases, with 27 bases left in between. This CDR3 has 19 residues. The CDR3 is CASSPLGREYLSDQETQYF. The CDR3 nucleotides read TGTGCCAGCAGTCCCCTCGGCAGGGAGTATTTGTCCGATCAAGAGACCCAGTACTTC.

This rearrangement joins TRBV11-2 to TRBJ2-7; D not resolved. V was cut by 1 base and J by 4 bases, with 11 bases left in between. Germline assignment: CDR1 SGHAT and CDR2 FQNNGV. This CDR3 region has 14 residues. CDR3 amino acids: CASSLAVGGYEQYF. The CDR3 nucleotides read TGTGCCAGCAGCTTAGCGGTGGGCGGTTACGAGCAGTACTTC.

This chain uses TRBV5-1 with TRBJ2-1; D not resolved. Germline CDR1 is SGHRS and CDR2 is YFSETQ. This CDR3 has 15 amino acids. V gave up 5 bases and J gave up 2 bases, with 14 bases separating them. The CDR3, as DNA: TGCGCCAGCAGACCGGGCCTCAGCCCCTACAATGAGCAGTTCTTC. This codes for CASRPGLSPYNEQFF.

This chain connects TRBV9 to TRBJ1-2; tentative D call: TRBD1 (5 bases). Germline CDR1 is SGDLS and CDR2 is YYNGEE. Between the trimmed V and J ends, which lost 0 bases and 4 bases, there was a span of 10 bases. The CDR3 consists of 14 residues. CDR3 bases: TGTGCCAGCAGCGTAGGTCCGGGACTCTATGGCTACACCTTC. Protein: CASSVGPGLYGYTF.

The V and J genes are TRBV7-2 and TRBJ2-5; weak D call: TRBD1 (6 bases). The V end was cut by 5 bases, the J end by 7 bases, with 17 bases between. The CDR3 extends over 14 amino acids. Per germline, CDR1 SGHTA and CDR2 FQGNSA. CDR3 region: CASSPQSGDGTQYF. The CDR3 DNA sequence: TGTGCCAGCAGCCCCCAGTCAGGGGATGGGACCCAGTACTTC.

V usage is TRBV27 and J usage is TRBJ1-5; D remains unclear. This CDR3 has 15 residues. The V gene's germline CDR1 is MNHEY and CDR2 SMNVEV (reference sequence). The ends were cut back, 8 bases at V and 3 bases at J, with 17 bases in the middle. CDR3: CASHSKGPPNQPQHF. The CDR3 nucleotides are TGTGCCAGCCACTCTAAGGGTCCACCCAATCAGCCCCAGCATTTT.

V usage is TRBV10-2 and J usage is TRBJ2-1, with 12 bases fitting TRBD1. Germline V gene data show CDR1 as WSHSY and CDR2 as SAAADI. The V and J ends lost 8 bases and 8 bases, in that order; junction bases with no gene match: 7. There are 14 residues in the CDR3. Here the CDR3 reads CASAGTGGHHEQFF. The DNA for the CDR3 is TGCGCCAGCGCCGGGACAGGGGGCCATCATGAGCAGTTCTTC.

CDR3: CASSLAGWQETQYF. The DNA of the CDR3 is TGTGCCAGCAGCTTAGCTGGGTGGCAAGAGACCCAGTACTTC. The rearrangement links TRBV7-9 to TRBJ2-5; D unresolved. The CDR3 has 14 amino acids. Looked up from germline, CDR1 is SEHNR and CDR2 is FQNEAQ (reference sequence). Trimming took 0 bases from V and 2 from J, leaving 7 bases between them.

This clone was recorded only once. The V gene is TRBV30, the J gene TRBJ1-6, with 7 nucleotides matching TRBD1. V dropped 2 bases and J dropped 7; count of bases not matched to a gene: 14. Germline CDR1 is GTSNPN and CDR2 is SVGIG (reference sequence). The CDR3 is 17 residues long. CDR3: CAWSSTRTGLGNSPLHF. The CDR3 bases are TGTGCCTGGAGTTCCACACGGACAGGCCTAGGGAATTCACCCCTCCACTTT.

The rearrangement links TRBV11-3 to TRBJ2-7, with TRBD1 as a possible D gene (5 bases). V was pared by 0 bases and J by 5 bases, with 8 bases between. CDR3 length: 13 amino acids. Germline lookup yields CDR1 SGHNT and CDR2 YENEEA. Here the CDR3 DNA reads TGTGCCAGCAGCTTAGATTCAGGGAACGAGCAGTACTTC. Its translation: CASSLDSGNEQYF.